This T cell receptor (beta chain) emerged from a study of T cells in localized non-small cell lung cancer. General observations from the study: Clonality of T cells reached its maximum in uninvolved adjacent lung, surpassing tumor.

Germline trimming cut 0 bases from V and 5 bases from J; bases unmatched to any gene: 4. The germline V gene encodes CDR1 SGHRS and CDR2 YFSETQ. The CDR3 is made up of 15 amino acids. There are a few counts of this clone. Its antigen remains unidentified. The data were produced by immunoSEQ multiplex PCR, yet TCRdb's version contains in-frame clones alone and is incomplete. The table includes over 35,000 clones, around 81% detected once. V usage is TRBV5-1 and J usage is TRBJ2-2, with 7 bases lining up with TRBD2. The receptor was isolated from a male donor at least 60 years old with stage II lung adenocarcinoma. The sample was peripheral blood mononuclear cells, taken before any cancer treatment. The CDR3 bases are TGCGCCAGCAGCTTGGCCGCGGGGGAGACCGGGGAGCTGTTTTTT. Translating it yields CASSLAAGETGELFF.